These 15 T cell receptor beta chains were all obtained from the same sample, sequenced in a study of molecular identifiers for immune sequencing clone quantification. One entry per CDR3 protein results from TCRdb running MiXCR on the PCR reads. The data contain approximately 12,000 distinct CDR3 sequences, about 18% of them singletons. Sequencing was carried out using naive CD8+ T cells from blood, with Jurkat cell RNA spiked in. As for subset: FACS-sorted CD8+CD4-CCR7+CD45RA+ naive T cells. The receptors derive from a human donor in good health. Some libraries in this study had Jurkat cell RNA spiked in.

This chain's CDR3 is CASSEQGTYEQYF. The CDR3 nucleotides are TGTGCCAGCAGTGAACAGGGTACCTACGAGCAGTACTTC. The chain uses TRBV2 and TRBJ2-7, with a possible D match to TRBD1 (5 bases). The CDR3 consists of 13 residues. Germline assignment: CDR1 SNHLY and CDR2 FYNNEI. Trimming took off 2 bases at V and 2 bases at J, with 7 bases between the two ends.

By share of the sample, this clonotype is medium-sized. The chain uses TRBV30 and TRBJ2-7; 8 bases match TRBD2. The CDR3 is 14 amino acids. The germline V gene encodes CDR1 GTSNPN and CDR2 SVGIG (reference sequence). The ends lost 1 base at V and 3 bases at J; junction bases unmatched: 5. CDR3 nucleotide sequence: TGTGCCTGGAGTGGCCTAGCGGGTTTCTACGAGCAGTACTTC. It is translated as CAWSGLAGFYEQYF.

Relative to its sample, this clonotype is medium-sized. The rearrangement joins TRBV20-1 to TRBJ2-7; 7 bases map to TRBD2. CDR1 and CDR2 (germline): DFQATT, SNEGSKA (reference sequence). J was trimmed by 9 bases and V by 3 bases; bases with no gene match: 17. This CDR3 is built from 15 residues. Here the CDR3 DNA reads TGCAGTGCTAGCGACGGACTAGTCTATTCGGAGAGGCAGTACTTC. Translating it yields CSASDGLVYSERQYF.

This clonotype showed up just a few times. A much more abundant neighbour one base away suggests this may be a read error. Because it lacks the conserved phenylalanine or tryptophan at the end, this CDR3 is likely a read error. This chain connects TRBV4-2 to TRBJ2-7; 10 bases are shared with TRBD1. Germline CDR1 LGHNA, CDR2 YNFKEQ. The CDR3 is 14 amino acids. Losses at the gene ends were 1 base for V and 6 bases for J; bases not matched to a gene: 3. CDR3 residues: CASSQGQGALEQYL. In nucleotides, the CDR3 is TGTGCCAGCAGCCAAGGACAGGGGGCGCTCGAGCAGTACTTA.

This clonotype is medium-sized within its sample. This chain links TRBV7-9 with TRBJ2-3, with 9 bases identical to TRBD2. Per germline, CDR1 SEHNR and CDR2 FQNEAQ (reference sequence). This CDR3 region has 15 residues. Unmatched junction bases numbered 6, after V lost 1 base and J lost 7 bases. DNA of the CDR3: TGTGCCAGCAGCTTAGGGCGGGAGGGCCAATATACGCAGTATTTT. Its protein product is CASSLGREGQYTQYF.

As regards this clonotype: A much larger clone is a single base away; this may be a read error. This chain connects TRBV28 to TRBJ1-5, with 7 bases aligning to TRBD1. This CDR3 contains 14 residues. Per germline, CDR1 MDHEN and CDR2 SYDVKM. This CDR3 reads CAGSHRGSNQPQHF. CDR3 sequence (DNA): TGTGCCGGCAGTCACAGGGGTAGCAATCAGCCCCAGCATTTT.

The sample holds many counts of this clonotype. The rearrangement uses TRBV4-2 and TRBJ2-6; D possibly matches TRBD1 or TRBD2 (5 bases each). The CDR3 length is 17 residues. V was trimmed by 0 bases and J by 1 base, leaving 10 bases between them. Germline V gene sequence: CDR1 LGHNA, CDR2 YNFKEQ. This CDR3 is CASSQEHGASGANVLTF. The CDR3 nucleotides read TGTGCCAGCAGCCAAGAGCACGGGGCATCTGGGGCCAACGTCCTGACTTTC.

Remarks on this clonotype: A much larger clone differs by one base, so this may be a read error. The chain is built from TRBV30 and TRBJ2-5; no definite D call. Germline V gene lookup returns CDR1 GTSNPN and CDR2 SVGIG (reference sequence). This CDR3 spans 12 amino acids. V lost 4 bases, J lost 2 bases, and 8 bases lay in between. The CDR3 nucleotides read TGTGCCTGGACCTGGTGTCAAGAGACCCAGTACTTC. This gives the protein CAWTWCQETQYF.

Worth noting for this clonotype: This may arise from a read error, as a much more abundant clone is one base away. In this CDR3 the conserved last residue, phenylalanine or tryptophan, is missing, so a read error is likely. Because the CDR3's place on the DNA is in doubt, the DNA is left out and the CDR3 is given as listed by TCRdb. The chain employs TRBV5-6 and TRBJ2-7; no check of the table's D call, TRBD1, against the DNA was made. The V gene's germline CDR1 is SGHDT and CDR2 YYEEEE. The length of the CDR3 is 13 amino acids, counting both ends. This CDR3 is CASSLDLDRGLDL.

This clonotype was recorded many times. The CDR3 DNA is TGCAGTGCTAGGTCGTTGCGTGGGGAGAGCTACGAGCAGTACTTC. It codes for CSARSLRGESYEQYF. The chain combines TRBV20-1 with TRBJ2-7, with D tentatively TRBD2 (5 bases). Per germline, CDR1 DFQATT and CDR2 SNEGSKA (reference sequence). V lost 3 bases and J lost 3, with 18 bases in between. The CDR3 contains 15 residues.

This clonotype is judged medium-sized. J is TRBJ1-5 and V is TRBV9; 7 bases fit TRBD1. The trim removed 0 bases at V and 7 bases at J, leaving 7 bases unmatched. Germline-derived CDR1 and CDR2 are SGDLS and YYNGEE. This CDR3 spans 15 amino acids. The CDR3 loop is CASSVEGDSRQPQHF. Here the CDR3 DNA reads TGTGCCAGCAGCGTAGAGGGGGACAGCCGGCAGCCCCAGCATTTT.

Sample share makes this clonotype medium-sized. This chain links TRBV29-1 with TRBJ2-1, with TRBD2 matching over 7 bases. After removal of 3 bases from V and 2 bases from J, the junction contained 10 bases not matched to a gene. Germline assignment: CDR1 SQVTM and CDR2 ANQGSEA. The CDR3 loop spans 16 amino acids. CDR3 nucleotides: TGCAGCGTTGACCCGCCCTTGGGGGGGGCCTACAATGAGCAGTTCTTC. It yields the protein CSVDPPLGGAYNEQFF.

This clonotype was counted ten times or more. This chain joins TRBV9 and TRBJ2-3; 11 bases line up with TRBD2. Germline CDR1 and CDR2: SGDLS and YYNGEE. The length of the CDR3 is 16 residues. Germline trimming cut 3 bases from V and 0 bases from J; bases unmatched to any gene: 3. CDR3 residues: CASSGGLAASTDTQYF. The CDR3 nucleotides read TGTGCCAGCAGCGGGGGACTAGCGGCTAGCACAGATACGCAGTATTTT.

The rearrangement joins TRBV4-2 to TRBJ2-7, with 7 bases identical to TRBD2. Germline values: CDR1 LGHNA, CDR2 YNFKEQ. The CDR3 length is 16 residues. J was trimmed by 5 bases and V by 2 bases; bases with no gene match: 12. CDR3 amino acids: CASSQYTGLTPHEQYF. The CDR3 DNA follows: TGTGCCAGCAGCCAATATACGGGACTAACTCCCCACGAGCAGTACTTC.

This clonotype was detected ten times or more. The chain uses TRBV28 and TRBJ1-3; D is unclear. This CDR3 comprises 17 residues. Per germline, CDR1 MDHEN and CDR2 SYDVKM. V was pared by 5 bases and J by 0 bases, with 17 bases between. CDR3 region: CASSTPWRESSGNTIYF. CDR3 nucleotide sequence: TGTGCCAGCAGTACCCCCTGGAGGGAGTCCTCTGGAAACACCATATATTTT.